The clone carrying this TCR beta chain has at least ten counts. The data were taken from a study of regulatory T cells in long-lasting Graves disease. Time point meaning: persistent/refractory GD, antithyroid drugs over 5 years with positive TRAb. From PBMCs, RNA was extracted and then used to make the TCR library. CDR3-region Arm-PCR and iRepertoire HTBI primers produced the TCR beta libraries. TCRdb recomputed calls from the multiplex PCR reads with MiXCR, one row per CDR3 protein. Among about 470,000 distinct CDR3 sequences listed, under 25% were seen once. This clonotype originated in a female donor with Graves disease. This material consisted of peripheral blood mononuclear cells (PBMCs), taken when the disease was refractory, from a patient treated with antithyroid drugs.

CDR3 in DNA: TGTGCCAGCAGTTTATGGACAGGGGGAGAGGACGAGCAGTACTTC. This codes for CASSLWTGGEDEQYF. This rearrangement joins TRBV28 to TRBJ2-7; TRBD1 aligns across 9 bases. The CDR3 consists of 15 residues. Germline V lookup: CDR1 MDHEN, CDR2 SYDVKM. The junction had 5 bases not matched to a gene; V was cut back by 0 bases and J by 5 bases.